This TCR beta chain was profiled in a study of OX40 agonist ivuxolimab in advanced cancers. This CDR3 has 13 amino acids. The germline CDR1 and CDR2 sequences are SNHLY and FYNNEI. Germline trimming cut 11 bases from V and 7 bases from J; bases unmatched to any gene: 6. This table comes from immunoSEQ multiplex PCR, and its TCRdb copy is limited to in-frame clones, with some not included. This table has tens of thousands of clones, 70% to 90% appearing once. This sequence joins TRBV2 and TRBJ1-6; TRBD1 agrees at 9 bases. The clonotype was recovered from an adult with an advanced solid tumor such as melanoma, head and neck, liver or kidney cancer. This material consisted of CD4+ or CD8+ T cells sorted from blood, taken in a trial of the OX40 agonist ivuxolimab. CDR3 sequence reads: CAGRTGENSPLHF. Here the CDR3 DNA reads TGTGCCGGCCGGACAGGGGAGAATTCACCCCTCCACTTT.